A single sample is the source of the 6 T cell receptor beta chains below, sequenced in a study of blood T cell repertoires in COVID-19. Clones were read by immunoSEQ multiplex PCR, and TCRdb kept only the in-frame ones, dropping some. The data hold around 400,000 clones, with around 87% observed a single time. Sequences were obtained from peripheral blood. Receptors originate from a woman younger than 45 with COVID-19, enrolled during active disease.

CDR3 coding DNA: TGTGCCAGCAGTGAAGTGGGAGGGAAATCCGTCGAGCAGTACTTC. Encoded protein: CASSEVGGKSVEQYF. This chain uses TRBV2 with TRBJ2-7, with 7 bases identical to TRBD2. CDR3 length: 15 residues. From germline, CDR1 is SNHLY and CDR2 FYNNEI. The J segment lost 6 bases and the V segment lost 1 base, leaving 9 bases of the junction unmatched.

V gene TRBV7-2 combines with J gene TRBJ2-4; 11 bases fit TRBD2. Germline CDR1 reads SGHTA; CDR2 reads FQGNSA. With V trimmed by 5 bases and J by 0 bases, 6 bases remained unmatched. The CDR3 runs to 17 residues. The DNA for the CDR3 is TGTGCCAGCAGCCGTCGACTAGCGGGGCTAGCCAAAAACATTCAGTACTTC. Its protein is CASSRRLAGLAKNIQYF.

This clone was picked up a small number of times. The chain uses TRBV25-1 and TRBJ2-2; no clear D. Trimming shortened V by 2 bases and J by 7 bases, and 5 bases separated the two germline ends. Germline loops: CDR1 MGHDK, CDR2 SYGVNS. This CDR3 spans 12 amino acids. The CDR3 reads CASSERDGELFF. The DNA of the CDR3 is TGTGCCAGCAGTGAACGAGACGGGGAGCTGTTTTTT.

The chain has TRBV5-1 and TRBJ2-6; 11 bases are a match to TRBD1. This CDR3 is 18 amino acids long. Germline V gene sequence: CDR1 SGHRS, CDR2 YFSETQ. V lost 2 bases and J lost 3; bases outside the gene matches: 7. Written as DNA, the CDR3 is TGCGCCAGCAGCTTAATCGGGACAGGGGGTTTTGGGGCCAACGTCCTGACTTTC. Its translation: CASSLIGTGGFGANVLTF.

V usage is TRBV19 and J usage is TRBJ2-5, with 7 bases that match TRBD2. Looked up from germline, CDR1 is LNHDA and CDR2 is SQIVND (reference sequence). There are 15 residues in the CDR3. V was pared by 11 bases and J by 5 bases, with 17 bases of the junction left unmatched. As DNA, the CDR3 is TGTGCCTGGGGGTGGGGAGGGGAGGGTCAGGAGACCCAGTACTTC. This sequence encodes CAWGWGGEGQETQYF.

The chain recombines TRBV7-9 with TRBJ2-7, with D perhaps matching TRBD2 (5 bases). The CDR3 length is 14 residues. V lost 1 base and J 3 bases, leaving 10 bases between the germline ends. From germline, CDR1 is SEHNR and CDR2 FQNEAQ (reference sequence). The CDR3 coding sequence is TGTGCCAGCAGCTTAGATACGGGAAACTACGAGCAGTACTTC. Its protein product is CASSLDTGNYEQYF.